The TCR beta chain described here comes from a study of T cell responses to AZD1222 COVID-19 vaccine. TCRdb keeps only in-frame clones here, not all; method: immunoSEQ multiplex PCR. The sample has 92,000 or so clones, roughly nine tenths seen once; the top ten hold 1.5% to 2%. About this clone itself: The antigen remains undetermined.

Germline CDR1 GTSNPN, CDR2 SVGIG (reference sequence). The CDR3 consists of 15 residues. Trimming left V 4 bases short and J 0 bases short, with 15 bases between. Study-level points and caveats: Repertoire samples came only from after the peak T cell response. Donors were mostly white British, more females; clonal diversity possibly underestimated.

This specimen was peripheral blood, taken on day 0 of AZD1222 vaccination. The clonotype was recovered from an adult in good health. The chain couples TRBV30 to TRBJ1-2, with D tentatively TRBD1 (6 bases). The CDR3 DNA reads TGTGCCTGGATTGGGAAGGGGGATCCTAACTATGGCTACACCTTC. It codes for CAWIGKGDPNYGYTF.